The T cell receptor (beta chain) described here comes from a study of spatial heterogeneity in lung cancer (dated 2019 in TCRdb). Study-wide context: Donors were 70 or so patients with early-stage, untreated non-small cell lung cancer from the lung TRACERx cohort. In the raw uncorrected reads, each unique combination of TCR and UMI appeared more than ten times on average. In non-small cell lung cancer, the study quantitatively compared TCR alpha and beta repertoires across several tumor regions, matched nontumor lung, and blood. Beta-chain transcripts were consistently detected in greater numbers than alpha-chain transcripts, which likely reflects a higher abundance of beta-chain transcripts. Both alpha and beta chains were TCR-sequenced in approximately 220 tumor regions, under 80 matched nontumor lung samples and 45 to 60 PBMC samples obtained at surgery. TCR repertoire features were related to nonsynonymous mutation counts determined by whole-exome sequencing of tumor tissue. Follow-up PBMC samples were sequenced whenever the samples were available, and the median time to follow-up was roughly two years after resection. Findings and caveats that apply to the study as a whole: Only 14 patients were included in comparisons of baseline and follow-up blood repertoires. Confirming at a functional level the hypothesis that regional TCRs recognize regional mutations was considered to require additional single-cell paired TCR alpha and beta sequencing. Ubiquitous expanded tumor TCRs were detected in blood more often at tumor resection than at routine follow-up.

This clonotype was seen a few times. Its target antigen remains unknown. The input lacks base qualities; no much larger clone sits a single base away. Explained via the paper, the time point label denotes: blood at routine non-recurrence follow-up after resection. Whole RNA extracted from tumor and nontumor lung tissue, or from cryopreserved PBMC samples, was used for TCR sequencing without cell sorting. Patients were selected for TCR sequencing only if sufficient RNA was available from at least two tumor regions. The method was 5' RACE. Sequenced on a NextSeq 500. To allow correction of PCR and sequencing errors, the TCR library protocol tagged every TCR cDNA molecule with a unique molecular identifier. Regarding the original processing steps: Decombinator tools were used for TCR identification, UMI-based error correction and CDR3 extraction. TCRs above a frequency of 2 per 1,000, corresponding to the top 1% of the tumor frequency distribution, were defined as expanded. Renyi diversity was calculated using the R vegan package after each repertoire was subsampled 100 times to 5,000 TCRs. To build CDR3 similarity networks, amino acid triplet string-kernel similarity was used, and CDR3s were connected when their pairwise similarity was above 0.82. TCRdb's own reprocessing of the public reads used fastp at Q25 and MiXCR and kept productive beta chains. Here each entry gathers all rows of one CDR3 protein and keeps the most common genes and DNA. None of the V and J calls come from the authors' own analysis; TCRdb made them. Counted in this sample were under 150,000 distinct CDR3 sequences; approximately 11% of them appeared once. Of the sample, more than 20% falls within the top ten clones.

Sequences SQVTM (CDR1) and ANQGSEA (CDR2) are obtained from the germline V gene. At the junction V is shortened by 4 bases and J by 1 base, with 10 bases in between. There are 13 amino acids in the CDR3, from cysteine to phenylalanine inclusive. The CDR3 DNA has 39 bases and is translated from base 1. The sequence is built from TRBV29-1 and TRBJ1-1; the D gene is perhaps TRBD1, on 5 matching bases. This sequence originates from a female donor with early-stage non-small cell lung cancer. Sequencing was performed on PBMCs, taken at follow-up. The DNA reads as follows: TGCAGCGTTGCCCAGGGAGGGAACACTGAAGCTTTCTTT. It translates as CSVAQGGNTEAFF. Full variable domain (CDR3 extended with the reference TRBV29-1 and TRBJ1-1 proteins): SAVISQKPSRDICQRGTSLTIQCQVDSQVTMMFWYRQQPGQSLTLIATANQGSEATYESGFVIDKFPISRPNLTFSTLTVSNMSPEDSSIYLCSVAQGGNTEAFFGQGTRLTVV.